This T cell receptor beta chain appears in the sequencing data of a study of blood T cell repertoires in COVID-19. V was shortened by 5 bases and J by 5 bases, with 19 bases between the two germline ends. This CDR3 comprises 16 residues. Germline assignment: CDR1 SGHVS and CDR2 FNYEAQ. This clone was picked up a small number of times. The method was immunoSEQ multiplex PCR; TCRdb's version includes in-frame clones alone and lacks a portion of them. The repertoire holds nearly 300,000 clones, approximately 88% seen once, with about 7% in the top ten. The sample consisted of peripheral blood. The chain couples TRBV7-6 to TRBJ2-1; a weak D match, TRBD2 (6 bases). The source of this sequence is a woman aged 30 to 39 who had recovered from COVID-19. The CDR3 loop is CASSPTPGGANNEQFF. CDR3 DNA: TGTGCCAGCAGCCCCACCCCAGGAGGGGCTAACAATGAGCAGTTCTTC.